One sample yielded the 3 T cell receptor beta chains listed below, sequenced in a study of PD-1 blockade in mismatch repair-deficient tumors. Using immunoSEQ multiplex PCR, the repertoire was profiled, and TCRdb retains in-frame clones only, with some absent. The table shows fewer than 100,000 clones, with roughly 80% occurring only once. The material was peripheral blood, obtained 12 weeks after starting pembrolizumab. These receptors were taken from an adult with mismatch repair-deficient cancer.

The chain joins TRBV7-3 to TRBJ2-7, with 11 bases matching TRBD2. The CDR3 is 19 residues long. V was pared by 2 bases and J by 0 bases, with 12 bases of the junction left unmatched. Germline CDR1 is SGHTA and CDR2 is FQGTGA. CDR3 coding DNA: TGTGCCAGCAGCTTACCCTCTTCGACTAGCGGGGCCAGCTCCTACGAGCAGTACTTC. Protein sequence: CASSLPSSTSGASSYEQYF. The variable domain in full, completed from reference TRBV7-3 and TRBJ2-7, reads GAGVSQTPSNKVTEKGKYVELRCDPISGHTALYWYRQSLGQGPEFLIYFQGTGAADDSGLPNDRFFAVRPEGSVSTLKIQRTERGDSAVYLCASSLPSSTSGASSYEQYFGPGTRLTVT.

The chain combines TRBV10-3 with TRBJ2-5, with 9 bases fitting TRBD1. The J call is uncertain, as TRBJ2-7 better fits the DNA end. The CDR3 is made up of 15 amino acids. Germline lookup yields CDR1 ENHRY and CDR2 SYGVKD. The CDR3 spells CAIRGTGPSSYEQYF. CDR3 bases: TGTGCCATCAGGGGGACAGGGCCGAGTTCCTACGAGCAGTACTTC.

V is TRBV7-8 and J is TRBJ1-1; possibly TRBD1 for D (5 bases). Germline CDR1 reads SGHVS; CDR2 reads FQNEAQ. This CDR3 has 17 amino acids. V lost 3 bases and J lost 0, with 17 bases in between. CDR3 DNA: TGTGCCAGCAGCTTCCGGGGGTTGGGGGTTGTGAACACTGAAGCTTTCTTT. This codes for CASSFRGLGVVNTEAFF.